The T cell receptor (beta chain) under discussion was sequenced for a study of CD8+ T cells in alopecia areata. Treatment here: oral pan-JAK inhibitor, 5-10 mg twice daily. Extraction of RNA preceded its reverse transcription into cDNA, which served as the sequencing template. TCRdb's table, derived via immunoSEQ multiplex PCR, lists solely in-frame clones and lacks some. Of roughly 120,000 clones in the sample, 55% to 60% are singletons; the top ten hold about 3.7%. V was shortened by 3 bases and J by 4 bases, with 13 bases between the two germline ends. The CDR3 spans 15 residues. CDR1 and CDR2 from the germline V gene are SGHTA and FQGNSA.

The chain links TRBV7-2 to TRBJ1-3, with D possibly TRBD1 on 6 matching bases. This specimen was CD4+ T cells sorted from blood, taken at week 24, from a patient treated with tofacitinib. The receptor comes from a human donor with alopecia areata. DNA for the CDR3: TGTGCCAGCAGCTTGACGCAGGGGATCGGAAACACCATATATTTT. Translated: CASSLTQGIGNTIYF.